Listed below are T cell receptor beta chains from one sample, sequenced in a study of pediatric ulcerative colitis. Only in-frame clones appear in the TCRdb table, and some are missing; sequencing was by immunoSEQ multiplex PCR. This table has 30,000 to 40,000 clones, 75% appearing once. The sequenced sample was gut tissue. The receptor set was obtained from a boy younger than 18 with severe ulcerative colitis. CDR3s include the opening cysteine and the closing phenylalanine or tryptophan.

cdr3_aa: CASSLLAGDRLHEQYF
v_call: TRBV27

cdr3_aa: CASSLAWGYEQYF
v_call: TRBV7-9

cdr3_aa: CAISVSRDGSGELFF
v_call: TRBV10-3

cdr3_aa: CASSWDWNEQFF
v_call: TRBV5-1

cdr3_aa: CASQGGRGIYEQYF
v_call: TRBV6-5

cdr3_aa: CASSEFWDLSSGNTIYF
v_call: TRBV6-1

cdr3_aa: CASSPDRGETQYF
v_call: TRBV7-3

cdr3_aa: CASSEGIASRETQYF
v_call: TRBV6-1

cdr3_aa: CASGQGSTEAFF
v_call: TRBV19

cdr3_aa: CASSNERGAYNEQFF
v_call: TRBV7-9

cdr3_aa: CASSVQGAGGYTF
v_call: TRBV28

cdr3_aa: CASSASGRSYSPLHF
v_call: TRBV7-3

cdr3_aa: CASSRRQGELGNTEAFF
v_call: TRBV11-2